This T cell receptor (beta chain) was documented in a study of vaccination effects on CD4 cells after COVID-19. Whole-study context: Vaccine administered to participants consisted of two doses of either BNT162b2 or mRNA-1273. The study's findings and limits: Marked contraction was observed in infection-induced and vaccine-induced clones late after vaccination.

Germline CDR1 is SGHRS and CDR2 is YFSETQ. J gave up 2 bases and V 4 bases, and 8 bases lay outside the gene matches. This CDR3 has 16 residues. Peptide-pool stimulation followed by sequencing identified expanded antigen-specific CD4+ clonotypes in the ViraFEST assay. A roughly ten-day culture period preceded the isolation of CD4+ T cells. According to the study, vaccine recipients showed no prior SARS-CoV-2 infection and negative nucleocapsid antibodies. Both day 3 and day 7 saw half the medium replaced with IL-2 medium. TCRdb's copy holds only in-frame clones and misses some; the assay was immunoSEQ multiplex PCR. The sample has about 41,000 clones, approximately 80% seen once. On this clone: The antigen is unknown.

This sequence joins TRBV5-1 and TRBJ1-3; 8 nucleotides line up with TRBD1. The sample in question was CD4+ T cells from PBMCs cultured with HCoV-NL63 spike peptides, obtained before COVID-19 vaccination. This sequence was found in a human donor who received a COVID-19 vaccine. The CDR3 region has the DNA TGCGCCAGCAGCGTAGTCCCAGGGGGCCCTGGAAACACCATATATTTT. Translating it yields CASSVVPGGPGNTIYF.